The 18 T cell receptor beta chains listed next were all sequenced from one sample in a study of spatial heterogeneity in lung cancer. As for time point: sample taken at primary tumor resection. Whole RNA from tumor, nontumor lung or frozen PBMC was sequenced unsorted. TCRdb ran MiXCR on the 5' RACE reads and lists one entry per CDR3 protein. This table holds about 12,000 distinct CDR3 sequences, 3.9% found once. Sequenced material: PBMCs, taken at surgery. The receptors come from a male donor with early-stage non-small cell lung cancer.

By its share, this clonotype is medium-sized. In a library made to pick up alpha chains, this beta chain is a stray read with a size that means little. The chain uses TRBV7-8 and TRBJ2-7, with 10 bases identical to TRBD1. The CDR3 has 16 residues. V was pared by 5 bases and J by 2 bases, with 9 bases of the junction left unmatched. Germline loops: CDR1 SGHVS, CDR2 FQNEAQ. CDR3 in DNA: TGTGCCAGCAGCCCAACTTTGGGGACAGGGGCCTACGAGCAGTACTTC. Translation gives CASSPTLGTGAYEQYF.

This clonotype was counted at least ten times. Being off target in a library aimed at alpha chains, this beta chain has a size of little meaning. The chain has TRBV20-1 and TRBJ1-5; 7 bases agree with TRBD1. The CDR3 totals 16 residues. Germline CDR1 DFQATT, CDR2 SNEGSKA (reference sequence). Germline trimming cut 6 bases from V and 3 bases from J; bases unmatched to any gene: 14. The CDR3 loop is CSAAQGRWGDNQPQHF. In nucleotides, the CDR3 is TGCAGTGCGGCACAGGGGCGCTGGGGGGACAATCAGCCCCAGCATTTT.

To note about this clonotype: Being off target in a library aimed at alpha chains, this beta chain has a size of little meaning. V is TRBV11-2 and J is TRBJ2-5; TRBD2 matches at 8 bases. Germline assignment: CDR1 SGHAT and CDR2 FQNNGV. V shed 5 bases, J shed 3 bases, and the junction held 5 bases outside the gene matches. The CDR3 length is 14 residues. CDR3 sequence: CASSERRGEETQYF. Here the CDR3 DNA reads TGTGCCAGCAGCGAGAGGCGGGGGGAAGAGACCCAGTACTTC.

This clonotype showed up many times. For a library built for alpha chains, this beta chain is a stray read; little rests on its size. This rearrangement joins TRBV27 to TRBJ2-7; 7 bases map to TRBD2. CDR3 length equals 13 residues. Germline V gives CDR1 MNHEY, CDR2 SMNVEV (reference sequence). V lost 2 bases, J lost 6 bases, and 4 bases stayed unmatched. DNA of the CDR3: TGTGCCAGCAGTTTACAGGGAGGGGCCGAGCAGTACTTC. This translates into CASSLQGGAEQYF.

This clonotype appeared many times. This beta chain is an off-target read within a library intended for alpha chains, so its frequency means little. The chain uses TRBV20-1 and TRBJ1-2; unclear D gene. This CDR3 is 13 amino acids long. CDR1 is DFQATT, CDR2 SNEGSKA, per germline (reference sequence). V lost 0 bases to trimming and J lost 4 bases, with 9 bases between them. CDR3 in DNA: TGCAGTGCTAGAGATAAGCCGGCCTATGGCTACACCTTC. Residues: CSARDKPAYGYTF.

This clonotype has ten or more counts. Being off target in a library aimed at alpha chains, this beta chain has a size of little meaning. The chain joins TRBV6-2 or TRBV6-3 to TRBJ2-5, with D possibly matching TRBD1 (7 bases). Germline lookup yields CDR1 MNHEY and CDR2 SVGEGT. This CDR3 contains 13 residues. V gave up 10 bases and J gave up 7 bases, with 19 bases separating them. The CDR3 region has the DNA TGTGCCACCCTCCCTACAGGGGACTGGACCCAGTACTTC. This sequence encodes CATLPTGDWTQYF.

This clonotype was observed many times. With the library built for alpha chains, this beta chain is off target and its frequency is not meaningful. This chain uses TRBV5-8 with TRBJ2-7; 8 bases fit TRBD2. V trimming: 3 bases; J trimming: 4 bases; junction bases outside the gene matches: 15. Germline assignment: CDR1 SGHTS and CDR2 YDEGEE. The CDR3 has 17 residues. The CDR3 protein is CASSSRRSGSFSYEQYF. The CDR3 DNA is TGTGCCAGCAGCTCCCGGCGGAGCGGGAGTTTTTCGTACGAGCAGTACTTC.

This clonotype was seen repeatedly, ten times or more. This beta chain appears as a stray read in a library generated for alpha chains; its size is not informative. This chain connects TRBV20-1 to TRBJ2-1; D is uncertain. Germline V gene lookup returns CDR1 DFQATT and CDR2 SNEGSKA (reference sequence). Trimming took off 5 bases at V and 5 bases at J, with 13 bases between the two ends. There are 13 residues in the CDR3. This chain's CDR3 is CSAEKTDDNEQFF. The CDR3 bases are TGCAGTGCTGAAAAGACGGACGACAATGAGCAGTTCTTC.

At least ten counts were recorded for this clonotype. This beta chain is an unintended read in a library built for alpha chains; its size means little. The chain carries TRBV28 and TRBJ1-5; D remains unclear. The CDR3 sequence is 12 residues long. V lost 6 bases, J lost 0 bases, and 3 bases lay in between. The germline CDR1 and CDR2 sequences are MDHEN and SYDVKM. CDR3 sequence (DNA): TGTGCCAGCAGATCTAGCAATCAGCCCCAGCATTTT. Translation: CASRSSNQPQHF.

This clonotype was counted at least ten times. This beta chain slipped into a library made for alpha chains as a stray read, so its size is not meaningful. The chain combines TRBV15 with TRBJ2-1; D gene unclear. V was pared by 1 base and J by 8 bases, with 15 bases between. CDR1 LNHNV and CDR2 YYDKDF come from the germline V gene (reference sequence). CDR3 size: 15 residues. The CDR3 DNA sequence: TGTGCCACCAGCAGAGTAACGGGTCCAACAGATGAGCAGTTCTTC. This encodes CATSRVTGPTDEQFF.

This clonotype was found a few times. The library was prepared for alpha chains; this beta chain is a stray read, so its frequency means little. The chain uses TRBV12-3 or TRBV12-4 and TRBJ1-6, with TRBD1 matching 7 bases. This CDR3 has 15 amino acids. The V and J ends lost 4 bases and 10 bases, in that order; junction bases with no gene match: 10. The chain's CDR3 is CASSYLTGPTSPLHF. CDR3 bases: TGTGCCAGCAGTTACCTGACAGGGCCAACCTCACCCCTCCACTTT.

This clonotype was observed many times. This beta chain is an unintended read in a library built for alpha chains; its size means little. The J gene is TRBJ2-3, the V gene TRBV9; D is ambiguous. With 0 bases removed from V and 0 bases from J, the gap between germline ends came to 8 bases. Per germline, CDR1 SGDLS and CDR2 YYNGEE. CDR3 size: 15 residues. The CDR3 spells CASSVGPVSTDTQYF. CDR3 in DNA: TGTGCCAGCAGCGTAGGTCCGGTTAGCACAGATACGCAGTATTTT.

This clonotype was seen ten or more times. This beta chain is an unintended read in a library built for alpha chains; its size means little. The chain joins TRBV7-2 to TRBJ2-4; TRBD1 agrees at 8 bases. The J segment lost 4 bases and the V segment lost 5 bases, leaving 4 bases of the junction unmatched. The CDR3 has 14 residues. The V gene's germline CDR1 is SGHTA and CDR2 FQGNSA. CDR3 loop: CASSLRTGKNIQYF. CDR3 coding DNA: TGTGCCAGCAGCCTTCGGACAGGGAAAAACATTCAGTACTTC.

This clonotype has at least ten counts. This beta chain came through as a stray read in a library set up for alpha chains, and its size says little. This rearrangement joins TRBV15 to TRBJ2-3; D may be TRBD1 (5 bases). Germline V lookup: CDR1 LNHNV, CDR2 YYDKDF (reference sequence). V shed 0 bases and J shed 4 bases, with 8 bases lying between them. The CDR3 contains 14 residues. CDR3 coding DNA: TGTGCCACCAGCAGAGATAGGGGCCCAGATACGCAGTATTTT. This sequence encodes CATSRDRGPDTQYF.

This clonotype was seen ten or more times. This beta chain came through as a stray read in a library set up for alpha chains, and its size says little. The rearrangement links TRBV5-5 to TRBJ2-3; the D gene could be TRBD1 or TRBD2 (5 bases each). The CDR3 is 15 amino acids. V was clipped by 4 bases and J by 2 bases, with 14 bases between them. The germline V gene has CDR1 SGHKS and CDR2 YYEKEE (reference sequence). The CDR3 DNA reads TGTGCCAGCAGCCCCATGACAGCGGTCACAGATACGCAGTATTTT. It encodes CASSPMTAVTDTQYF.

In this sample, this clonotype turned up many times. A library made for alpha chains picked up this beta chain off target, so its size means little. The J gene is TRBJ2-3, the V gene TRBV25-1; 7 bases are a match to TRBD2. The CDR3 has 14 amino acids. Trimming at V came to 3 bases and at J to 6 bases, leaving 6 bases not matched to a gene. Germline V gene sequence: CDR1 MGHDK, CDR2 SYGVNS. The CDR3 loop reads CASSEAGADDTQYF. The CDR3 coding sequence is TGTGCCAGCAGTGAGGCGGGAGCGGATGATACGCAGTATTTT. Variable domain in full (rest from reference TRBV25-1 and TRBJ2-3): EADIYQTPRYLVIGTGKKITLECSQTMGHDKMYWYQQDPGMELHLIHYSYGVNSTEKGDLSSESTVSRIRTEHFPLTLESARPSHTSQYLCASSEAGADDTQYFGPGTRLTVL.

This clonotype has at least ten counts. A library made for alpha chains picked up this beta chain off target, so its size means little. V usage is TRBV4-3 and J usage is TRBJ2-3; 13 positions agree with TRBD2. This CDR3 spans 17 amino acids. The V gene end was trimmed by 4 bases and the J gene end by 1 base; junction bases not matched to a gene: 5. From germline, CDR1 is LGHNA and CDR2 YSLEER. CDR3 coding DNA: TGCGCCAGCAGCCGGACTAGCGGGAGTTCGGGCACAGATACGCAGTATTTT. Protein product: CASSRTSGSSGTDTQYF.

This clonotype was seen ten or more times. This beta chain came through as a stray read in a library set up for alpha chains, and its size says little. The chain carries TRBV7-2 and TRBJ2-7; 10 bases are shared with TRBD1. This CDR3 region has 14 residues. Germline CDR1 and CDR2: SGHTA and FQGNSA. Losses at the gene ends were 5 bases for V and 7 bases for J; bases not matched to a gene: 8. The CDR3 spells CASSRDRGSGEQYF. The CDR3 DNA reads as TGTGCCAGCAGCCGGGACAGGGGCTCGGGGGAGCAGTACTTC. The complete variable domain, with remaining parts taken from reference TRBV7-2 and TRBJ2-7, reads GAGVSQSPSNKVTEKGKDVELRCDPISGHTALYWYRQSLGQGLEFLIYFQGNSAPDKSGLPSDRFSAERTGGSVSTLTIQRTQQEDSAVYLCASSRDRGSGEQYFGPGTRLTVT.